This T cell receptor beta chain was captured by sequencing in a study of blood T cell repertoires in COVID-19. Study in general: COVID-19 samples from acute and convalescent phases originated in the United States, Italy and Spain.

After removal of 6 bases from V and 4 bases from J, the junction contained 4 bases not matched to a gene. The CDR3 covers 13 residues. The germline CDR1 and CDR2 sequences are SGHTA and FQGTGA. Sequencing used immunoSEQ multiplex PCR; TCRdb keeps in-frame clones, though not all of them. The repertoire includes some 89,000 clones, more than 70% of them detected once, and less than 2.5% sits in the top ten. Remarks on this clone: This sample also contains other DNA sequences that code for the same CDR3.

V is TRBV7-3 and J is TRBJ2-5; TRBD1 agrees at 8 bases. The TCR sequence derives from a man aged 50 to 60 with acute or convalescent COVID-19. Sequenced input: peripheral blood. This CDR3 is CASSRDRGETQYF. The CDR3 DNA is TGTGCCAGCAGTCGCGACAGGGGAGAGACCCAGTACTTC. The full variable domain, completed using reference TRBV7-3 and TRBJ2-5, is GAGVSQTPSNKVTEKGKYVELRCDPISGHTALYWYRQSLGQGPEFLIYFQGTGAADDSGLPNDRFFAVRPEGSVSTLKIQRTERGDSAVYLCASSRDRGETQYFGPGTRLLVL.